Below, 12 T cell receptor beta chains from the same sample are listed, as sequenced in a study of post-analysis software for immune sequencing data. General study findings and limits: Controls showed lower frequencies than patients for five TRBV segments, and TRBV5-6, TRBV5-1 and TRBV20-1 were among these.

Incorporated into the TCR beta cDNA libraries were unique molecular identifiers, which served to reduce PCR and sequencing biases. TCRdb analysed the PCR reads with MiXCR anew, one entry per CDR3 protein. Of approximately 770,000 distinct CDR3 sequences in the sample, around 45% were seen once. No antigen is known for these receptors. Input material: blood. These receptor sequences come from a girl aged 5-17 years with multiple sclerosis.

The rearrangement links TRBV27 to TRBJ2-7, with D perhaps being TRBD1 or TRBD2 (5 bases each). V was clipped by 6 bases and J by 2 bases, with 11 bases between them. The CDR3 consists of 13 residues. Germline lookup yields CDR1 MNHEY and CDR2 SMNVEV (reference sequence). For the CDR3, the DNA is TGTGCCAGCAGAGGGACCGAGACCTACGAGCAGTACTTC. It encodes CASRGTETYEQYF.

The chain joins TRBV7-2 to TRBJ2-4; 8 nucleotides line up with TRBD2. V gave up 3 bases and J gave up 8 bases; unmatched junction bases: 0. The length of the CDR3 is 12 residues. Germline CDR1 is SGHTA and CDR2 is FQGNSA. CDR3: CASSFGRDIQYF. The CDR3 DNA follows: TGTGCCAGCAGCTTCGGGAGGGACATTCAGTACTTC.

This clonotype was detected a few times. V usage is TRBV13 and J usage is TRBJ2-5; no firm D call. The length of the CDR3 is 13 residues. V dropped 5 bases and J dropped 2 bases, with 9 bases sitting between them. CDR1 and CDR2 (germline): PRHDT, FYEKMQ (reference sequence). The CDR3 reads CASSPRPQETQYF. CDR3 DNA: TGTGCCAGCAGCCCCCGTCCTCAAGAGACCCAGTACTTC.

The CDR3 loop reads CNPPSDQERTYEQYF. CDR3 nucleotides: TGCAACCCACCTTCTGACCAGGAGCGCACCTACGAGCAGTACTTC. V is TRBV20-1 and J is TRBJ2-5; D is unresolved. The assigned J gene may be wrong: the sequence end matches TRBJ2-7 better. CDR1 is DFQATT, CDR2 SNEGSKA, per germline (reference sequence). The CDR3 has 15 residues.

The sample holds a few counts of this clonotype. J is TRBJ2-5 and V is TRBV20-1; D is unresolved. The germline gives CDR1 DFQATT, CDR2 SNEGSKA (reference sequence). The V and J ends lost 6 bases and 8 bases respectively, with 22 bases between them. The CDR3 covers 14 residues. The CDR3 here is CSAPQGQYSATQYF. For the CDR3, the DNA is TGCAGTGCCCCCCAAGGCCAGTATTCGGCAACCCAGTACTTC.

This clonotype was counted once. The V gene is TRBV5-1, the J gene TRBJ2-7; maybe TRBD1 (6 bases). This CDR3 comprises 14 residues. V dropped 4 bases and J dropped 2 bases, with 13 bases sitting between them. Looked up from germline, CDR1 is SGHRS and CDR2 is YFSETQ. The CDR3 nucleotides are TGCGCCAGCAGCCCTAGGTGGGACACCTACGAGCAGTACTTC. Protein: CASSPRWDTYEQYF.

The DNA for the CDR3 is TGTGCCACCAGTGCCTTGGGGGCAGGCTACACCTTC. Translating gives CATSALGAGYTF. The chain recombines TRBV24-1 with TRBJ1-2; TRBD1 is a possible D gene (6 bases). The CDR3 contains 12 residues. V lost 5 bases to trimming and J lost 8 bases, with 11 bases between them. Germline CDR1 is KGHDR and CDR2 is SFDVKD.

This clonotype was seen only once. The V gene is TRBV12-3 or TRBV12-4, the J gene TRBJ2-3; D not resolved. V lost 6 bases, J lost 4 bases, and 8 bases lay in between. CDR3 length: 12 residues. CDR3 amino acids: CASSTFADTQYF. For the CDR3, the DNA is TGTGCCAGCAGCACGTTCGCAGATACGCAGTATTTT.

The V and J genes are TRBV6-5 and TRBJ2-3, with TRBD2 matching over 12 bases. V was pared by 1 base and J by 4 bases, with 9 bases of the junction left unmatched. This CDR3 contains 18 residues. Germline V gene data show CDR1 as MNHEY and CDR2 as SVGAGI. CDR3 loop: CASSYLSRLAGAADTQYF. In DNA, the CDR3 is TGTGCCAGCAGTTACTTGAGTCGACTAGCGGGAGCTGCAGATACGCAGTATTTT.

This sequence joins TRBV4-3 and TRBJ1-2; D is undetermined. This CDR3 is 13 amino acids long. Per the germline V gene, CDR1 is LGHNA and CDR2 is YSLEER. V shed 4 bases and J shed 6 bases, with 12 bases lying between them. The CDR3: CASSPRPTHGYTF. The CDR3 nucleotides read TGCGCCAGCAGCCCTAGACCTACACATGGCTACACCTTC.

The chain couples TRBV20-1 to TRBJ2-7, with unresolved D. The CDR3 runs to 14 residues. Germline-derived CDR1 and CDR2 are DFQATT and SNEGSKA (reference sequence). Trimming pared 0 bases from V and 2 bases from J, leaving 11 bases between. CDR3 sequence (DNA): TGCAGTGCTAGAGAGTGGCAGAGGACCTACGAGCAGTACTTC. Translating it yields CSAREWQRTYEQYF.

The chain has TRBV28 and TRBJ2-4; TRBD2 matches 8 bases. Germline V lookup: CDR1 MDHEN, CDR2 SYDVKM. CDR3 length: 17 residues. V lost 3 bases, J lost 3 bases, and 10 bases stayed unmatched. The CDR3 DNA follows: TGTGCCAGCAGTTTGCTTCGGGGGGGGGTTGGCAAAAACATTCAGTACTTC. Residues: CASSLLRGGVGKNIQYF. Together with reference TRBV28 and TRBJ2-4, the CDR3 gives the full variable domain: DVKVTQSSRYLVKRTGEKVFLECVQDMDHENMFWYRQDPGLGLRLIYFSYDVKMKEKGDIPEGYSVSREKKERFSLILESASTNQTSMYLCASSLLRGGVGKNIQYFGAGTRLSVL.